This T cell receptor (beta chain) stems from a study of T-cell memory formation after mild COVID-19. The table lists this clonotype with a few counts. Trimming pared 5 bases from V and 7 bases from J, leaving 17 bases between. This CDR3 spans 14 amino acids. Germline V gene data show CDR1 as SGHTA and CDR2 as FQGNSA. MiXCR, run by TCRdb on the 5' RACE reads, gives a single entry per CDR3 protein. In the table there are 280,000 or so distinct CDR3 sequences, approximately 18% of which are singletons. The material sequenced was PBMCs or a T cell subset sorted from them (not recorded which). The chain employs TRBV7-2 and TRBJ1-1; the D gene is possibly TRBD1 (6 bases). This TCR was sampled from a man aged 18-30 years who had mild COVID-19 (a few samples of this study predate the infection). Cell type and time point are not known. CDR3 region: CASSMRSGANEAFF. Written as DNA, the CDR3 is TGTGCCAGCAGCATGAGGTCAGGGGCAAATGAAGCTTTCTTT.